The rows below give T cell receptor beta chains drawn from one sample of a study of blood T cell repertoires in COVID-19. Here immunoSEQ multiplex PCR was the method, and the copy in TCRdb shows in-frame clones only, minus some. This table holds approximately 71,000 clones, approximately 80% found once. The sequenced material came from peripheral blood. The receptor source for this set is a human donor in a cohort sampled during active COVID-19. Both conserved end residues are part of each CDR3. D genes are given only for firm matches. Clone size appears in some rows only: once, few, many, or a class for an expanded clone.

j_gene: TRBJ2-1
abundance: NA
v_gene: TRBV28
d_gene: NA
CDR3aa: CASSLWDSNEQFF
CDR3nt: TGTGCCAGCAGTTTATGGGACAGCAATGAGCAGTTCTTC

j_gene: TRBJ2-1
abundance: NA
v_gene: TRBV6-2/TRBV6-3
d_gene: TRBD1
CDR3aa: CASSSSPDRGHEQFF
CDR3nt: TGTGCCAGCAGTTCGAGCCCTGACAGGGGGCATGAGCAGTTCTTC

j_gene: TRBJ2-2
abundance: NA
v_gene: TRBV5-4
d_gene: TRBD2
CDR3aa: CASNSGGARAGELFF
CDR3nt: TGTGCCAGCAATAGCGGGGGGGCCAGGGCCGGGGAGCTGTTTTTT

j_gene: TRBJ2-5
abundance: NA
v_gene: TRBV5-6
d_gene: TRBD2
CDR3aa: CASSPGLAVDRQETQYF
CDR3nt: TGTGCCAGCAGCCCCGGACTAGCAGTAGACCGCCAAGAGACCCAGTACTTC

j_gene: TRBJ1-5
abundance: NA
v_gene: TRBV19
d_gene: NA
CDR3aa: CASSTSANQPQHF
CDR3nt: TGTGCCAGTAGTACCAGCGCTAATCAGCCCCAGCATTTT

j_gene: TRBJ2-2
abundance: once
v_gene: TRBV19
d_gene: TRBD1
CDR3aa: CASTEGAGGDTGELFF
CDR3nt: TGTGCCAGTACCGAAGGGGCAGGGGGAGACACCGGGGAGCTGTTTTTT

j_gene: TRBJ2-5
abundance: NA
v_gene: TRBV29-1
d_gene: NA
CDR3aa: CSVREETQYF
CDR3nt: TGCAGCGTCCGTGAGGAGACCCAGTACTTC

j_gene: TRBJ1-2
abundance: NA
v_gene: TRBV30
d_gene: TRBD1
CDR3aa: CAWSKSGTGATFGYTF
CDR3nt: TGTGCCTGGAGCAAATCCGGGACAGGGGCTACATTTGGCTACACCTTC

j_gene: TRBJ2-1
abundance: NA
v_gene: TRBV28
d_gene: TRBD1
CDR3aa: CASRTNTGERYNEQFF
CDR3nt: TGTGCCAGCAGGACTAATACAGGGGAGCGGTACAATGAGCAGTTCTTC

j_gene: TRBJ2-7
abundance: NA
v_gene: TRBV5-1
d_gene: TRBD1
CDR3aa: CASSLEGTGAHEQYF
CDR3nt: TGCGCCAGCAGCTTGGAGGGGACAGGGGCTCACGAGCAGTACTTC

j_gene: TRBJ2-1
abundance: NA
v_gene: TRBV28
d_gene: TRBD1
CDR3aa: CASNRQGNNEQFF
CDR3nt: TGTGCCAGCAATCGACAGGGGAACAATGAGCAGTTCTTC

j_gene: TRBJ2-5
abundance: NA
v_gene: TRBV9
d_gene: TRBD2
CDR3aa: CASSVGLAQETQYF
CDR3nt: TGTGCCAGCAGCGTGGGACTAGCTCAAGAGACCCAGTACTTC

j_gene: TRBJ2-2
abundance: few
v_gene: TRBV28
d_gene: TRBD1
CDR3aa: CASRAGTVMTGELFF
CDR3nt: TGTGCCAGCAGAGCCGGGACAGTCATGACCGGGGAGCTGTTTTTT

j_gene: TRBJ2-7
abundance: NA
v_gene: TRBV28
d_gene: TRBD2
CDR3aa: CASSSPPSGSAYEQYF
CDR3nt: TGTGCCAGCAGTTCTCCTCCTAGCGGGAGTGCCTACGAGCAGTACTTC

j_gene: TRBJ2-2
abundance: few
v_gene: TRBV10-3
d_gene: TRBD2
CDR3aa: CAFLRGELAGTGELFF
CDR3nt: TGTGCCTTTCTACGGGGGGAACTAGCGGGCACCGGGGAGCTGTTTTTT

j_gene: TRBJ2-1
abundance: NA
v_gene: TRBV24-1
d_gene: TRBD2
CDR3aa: CATGLAGYNEQFF
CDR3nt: TGTGCCACCGGACTAGCGGGGTACAATGAGCAGTTCTTC

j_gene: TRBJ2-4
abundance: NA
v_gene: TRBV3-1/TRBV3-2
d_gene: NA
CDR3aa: CASSHATGYKNIQYF
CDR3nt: TGTGCCAGCAGCCACGCCACAGGGTATAAAAACATTCAGTACTTC

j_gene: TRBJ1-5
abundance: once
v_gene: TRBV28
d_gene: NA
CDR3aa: CASSLLSYVASGENQPQHF
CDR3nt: TGTGCCAGCAGTTTATTATCTTACGTAGCGTCAGGAGAAAATCAGCCCCAGCATTTT

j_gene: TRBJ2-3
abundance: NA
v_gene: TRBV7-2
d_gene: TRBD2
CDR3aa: CASSLSGRATDTQYF
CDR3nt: TGTGCCAGCAGCTTAAGCGGGAGGGCCACAGATACGCAGTATTTT

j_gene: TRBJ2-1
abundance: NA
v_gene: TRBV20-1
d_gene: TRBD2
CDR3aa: CSASGLAGGPKGYNEQFF
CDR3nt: TGCAGTGCTAGTGGGCTAGCGGGGGGGCCGAAGGGTTACAATGAGCAGTTCTTC

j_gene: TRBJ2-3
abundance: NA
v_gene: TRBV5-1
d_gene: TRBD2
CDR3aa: CASSLRGDTDTQYF
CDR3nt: TGCGCCAGCAGCTTGCGGGGGGACACAGATACGCAGTATTTT

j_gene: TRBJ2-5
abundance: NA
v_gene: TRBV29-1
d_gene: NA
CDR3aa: CSVELQETQYF
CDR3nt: TGCAGCGTTGAACTCCAAGAGACCCAGTACTTC

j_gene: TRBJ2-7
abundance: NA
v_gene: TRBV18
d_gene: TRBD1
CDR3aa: CASSGGTGGSYEQYF
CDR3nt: TGTGCCAGCTCAGGCGGGACAGGGGGCTCCTACGAGCAGTACTTC

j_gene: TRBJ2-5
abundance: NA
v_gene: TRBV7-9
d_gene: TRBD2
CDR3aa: CASSSYSGSETQYF
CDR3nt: TGTGCCAGCAGCTCTTATAGCGGGAGTGAGACCCAGTACTTC

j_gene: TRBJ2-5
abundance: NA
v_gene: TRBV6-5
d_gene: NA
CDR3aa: CASRVGAQETQYF
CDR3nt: TGTGCCAGCAGAGTAGGGGCCCAAGAGACCCAGTACTTC

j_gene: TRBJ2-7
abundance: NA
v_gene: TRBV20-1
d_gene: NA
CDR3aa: CSAEPQGEQYF
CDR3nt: TGCAGTGCAGAGCCACAGGGTGAGCAGTACTTC

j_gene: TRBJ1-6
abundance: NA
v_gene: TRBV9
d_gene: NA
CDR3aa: CASSLNQGNSPLHF
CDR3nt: TGTGCCAGCAGTCTTAACCAGGGTAATTCACCCCTCCACTTT

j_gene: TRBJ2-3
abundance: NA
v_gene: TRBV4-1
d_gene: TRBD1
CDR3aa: CASRQGSTDTQYF
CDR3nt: TGCGCCAGCCGACAGGGCAGCACAGATACGCAGTATTTT

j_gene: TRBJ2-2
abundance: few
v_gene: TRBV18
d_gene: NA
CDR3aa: CASSLDRSNTGELFF
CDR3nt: TGTGCCAGCTCACTGGACAGATCGAACACCGGGGAGCTGTTTTTT

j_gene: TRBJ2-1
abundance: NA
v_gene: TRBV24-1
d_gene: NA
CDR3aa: CATSQGRPWNNEQFF
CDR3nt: TGTGCCACCAGTCAAGGGAGACCCTGGAACAATGAGCAGTTCTTC

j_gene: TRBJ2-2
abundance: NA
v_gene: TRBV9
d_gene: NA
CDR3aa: CASSDRTTPGAGNTGELFF
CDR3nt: TGTGCCAGCAGCGACAGGACAACACCAGGGGCTGGGAACACCGGGGAGCTGTTTTTT

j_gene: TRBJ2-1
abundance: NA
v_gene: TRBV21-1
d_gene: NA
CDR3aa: CASSKGGYAYNEQFF
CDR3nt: TGTGCCAGCAGCAAAGGAGGCTACGCCTACAATGAGCAGTTCTTC

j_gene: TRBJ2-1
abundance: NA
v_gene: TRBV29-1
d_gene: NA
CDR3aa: CSVIKRTGDESYNEQFF
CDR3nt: TGCAGCGTCATAAAACGTACGGGAGACGAGTCCTACAATGAGCAGTTCTTC

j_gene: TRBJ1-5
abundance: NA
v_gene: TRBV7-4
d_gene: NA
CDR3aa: CASSLGGRGSDQPQHF
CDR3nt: TGTGCCAGCAGCTTAGGGGGCAGGGGATCGGATCAGCCCCAGCATTTT

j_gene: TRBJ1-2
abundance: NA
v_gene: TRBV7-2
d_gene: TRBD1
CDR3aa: CASSSRTGGNYGYTF
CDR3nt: TGTGCCAGCAGCTCCCGGACAGGGGGGAACTATGGCTACACCTTC

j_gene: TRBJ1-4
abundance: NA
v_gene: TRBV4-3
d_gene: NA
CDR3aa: CASSQVSRRGEKLFF
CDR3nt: TGCGCCAGCAGCCAAGTCTCCCGGCGAGGTGAAAAACTGTTTTTT

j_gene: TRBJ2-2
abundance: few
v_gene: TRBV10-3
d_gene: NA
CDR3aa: CATRGTGELFF
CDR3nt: TGTGCCACCCGGGGGACCGGGGAGCTGTTTTTT

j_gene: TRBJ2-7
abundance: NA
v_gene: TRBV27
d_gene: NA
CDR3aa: CASAVERAAYEQYF
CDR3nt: TGTGCCAGCGCCGTTGAGCGGGCGGCCTACGAGCAGTACTTC

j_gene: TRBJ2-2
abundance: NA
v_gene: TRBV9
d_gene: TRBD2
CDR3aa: CASSSGLAHTGELFF
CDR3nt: TGTGCCAGCAGCTCAGGACTAGCGCACACCGGGGAGCTGTTTTTT